These 17 T cell receptor beta chains originate from one sample sequenced in a study of PD-L1 blockade in urothelial cancer. Generated by immunoSEQ multiplex PCR, the TCRdb table keeps only in-frame clones and is missing some. Of just under 50,000 clones detected, about 86% appear once; the ten largest clones hold approximately 3%. Time point meaning: pretreatment peripheral blood. The sequencing used PBMCs, collected around atezolizumab (anti-PD-L1) treatment. The receptor set was obtained from a man between 70 and 80 years old with urothelial cancer.

This chain links TRBV5-1 with TRBJ1-1, with 8 bases matching TRBD1. V shed 4 bases, J shed 3 bases, and the junction held 8 bases outside the gene matches. Germline lookup yields CDR1 SGHRS and CDR2 YFSETQ. The CDR3 is 15 residues long. Written as DNA, the CDR3 is TGCGCCAGCAGCACTAGACAGGGGTTGTACACTGAAGCTTTCTTT. It translates to CASSTRQGLYTEAFF.

The chain recombines TRBV28 with TRBJ2-5; D may be TRBD1 (6 bases). The CDR3 is 13 amino acids. The germline V gene has CDR1 MDHEN and CDR2 SYDVKM. Deletions cut 8 bases from V and 5 bases from J, with 15 bases between. The CDR3 sequence: CASLPGAGETQYF. The DNA for the CDR3 is TGTGCCAGCTTGCCAGGGGCCGGGGAGACCCAGTACTTC.

The V gene is TRBV11-2, the J gene TRBJ1-2, with no clear D. The CDR3 spans 12 residues. Deletions cut 6 bases from V and 1 base from J, with 6 bases between. Germline V gene lookup returns CDR1 SGHAT and CDR2 FQNNGV. The CDR3 sequence: CASSLSNYGYTF. The CDR3 region has the DNA TGTGCCAGCAGTCTCAGTAACTATGGCTACACCTTC.

The V and J genes are TRBV15 and TRBJ2-7; 11 bases are a match to TRBD1. The CDR3 sequence is 17 residues long. The trim removed 5 bases at V and 0 bases at J, leaving 9 bases unmatched. The germline CDR1 and CDR2 sequences are LNHNV and YYDKDF (reference sequence). The DNA for the CDR3 is TGTGCCACCAGCCCTTCTGAGGGACAGGGGGACTCCTACGAGCAGTACTTC. Protein: CATSPSEGQGDSYEQYF.

The V gene is TRBV6-5, the J gene TRBJ1-3; D ambiguous. Germline values: CDR1 MNHEY, CDR2 SVGAGI. Trimming left V 6 bases short and J 7 bases short, with 16 bases between. This CDR3 is built from 14 residues. The CDR3 DNA sequence: TGTGCCAGCAGACCCCTGAGGAGAAGCAACACCATATATTTT. Amino acid sequence: CASRPLRRSNTIYF.

This clone was seen a handful of times. This chain connects TRBV6-1 to TRBJ1-4; possibly TRBD1 for D (6 bases). V dropped 5 bases and J dropped 3 bases, with 13 bases sitting between them. This CDR3 is 15 amino acids long. Germline V gene data show CDR1 as MNHNS and CDR2 as SASEGT. CDR3 residues: CASSTNRAPNEKLFF. For the CDR3, the DNA is TGTGCCAGCAGTACTAACAGGGCACCTAATGAAAAACTGTTTTTT.

The chain recombines TRBV27 with TRBJ2-2; D not certain. This CDR3 has 14 residues. Germline V CDR1 and CDR2: MNHEY, SMNVEV (reference sequence). The V and J ends lost 1 base and 4 bases respectively, with 7 bases between them. The CDR3 DNA reads TGTGCCAGCAGTTTATGGGCAGGCACCGGGGAGCTGTTTTTT. It yields the protein CASSLWAGTGELFF.

The rearrangement uses TRBV11-2 and TRBJ2-7, with 10 bases that match TRBD1. Germline V CDR1 and CDR2: SGHAT, FQNNGV. This CDR3 comprises 15 residues. The ends lost 4 bases at V and 4 bases at J; junction bases unmatched: 7. The CDR3 is CASSSSGTGEYEQYF. CDR3 coding DNA: TGTGCCAGCAGCTCATCCGGGACAGGGGAATACGAGCAGTACTTC.

The rearrangement uses TRBV25-1 and TRBJ2-2, with D perhaps matching TRBD1 (5 bases). Germline V gene lookup returns CDR1 MGHDK and CDR2 SYGVNS. V lost 6 bases and J 6 bases, leaving 14 bases between the germline ends. The CDR3 loop spans 14 amino acids. CDR3 coding DNA: TGTGCCAGCAGCGACAGACCCGGAGCCGGGGAGCTGTTTTTT. It specifies CASSDRPGAGELFF.

The chain joins TRBV19 to TRBJ2-3, with 8 bases fitting TRBD2. The CDR3 runs 15 residues. From germline, CDR1 is LNHDA and CDR2 SQIVND (reference sequence). V shed 4 bases, J shed 4 bases, and the junction held 7 bases outside the gene matches. The CDR3 region has the DNA TGTGCCAGTAGTACCCCGGGGGGGCCCTCAGATACGCAGTATTTT. Translated: CASSTPGGPSDTQYF.

The gene calls are TRBV7-2 and TRBJ1-5; a possible D gene is TRBD1 (6 bases). The CDR3 spans 15 residues. CDR1 and CDR2 from the germline V gene are SGHTA and FQGNSA. V dropped 3 bases and J dropped 1 base, with 10 bases sitting between them. DNA of the CDR3: TGTGCCAGCAGCTTTACAGGGCCCAGCAATCAGCCCCAGCATTTT. This sequence encodes CASSFTGPSNQPQHF.

The V call is TRBV6-5, the J call TRBJ1-2; D remains ambiguous. Germline CDR1 reads MNHEY; CDR2 reads SVGAGI. The CDR3 is 14 residues long. V lost 3 bases, J lost 7 bases, and 15 bases lay in between. In DNA form, the CDR3 reads TGTGCCAGCAGTTATGACGGGTCGGAGGGTGGCTACACCTTC. It translates to CASSYDGSEGGYTF.

The genes are TRBV5-1 and TRBJ1-2; D gene ambiguous. The V gene lost 4 bases and the J gene lost 4 bases, with 11 bases spanning the gap. The CDR3 is made up of 13 amino acids. CDR1 SGHRS and CDR2 YFSETQ come from the germline V gene. The CDR3 protein is CASSPEGVYGYTF. The DNA for the CDR3 is TGCGCCAGCAGCCCCGAGGGTGTCTATGGCTACACCTTC.

The V call is TRBV27, the J call TRBJ2-2, with D maybe TRBD2 (5 bases). The CDR3 contains 15 residues. CDR1 and CDR2 from the germline V gene are MNHEY and SMNVEV (reference sequence). V shed 7 bases and J shed 2 bases, with 14 bases lying between them. The DNA of the CDR3 is TGTGCCAGCACCCCCTTACGGGATAACACCGGGGAGCTGTTTTTT. It is translated as CASTPLRDNTGELFF.

The chain is built from TRBV6-1 and TRBJ2-5, with D perhaps matching TRBD2 (6 bases). The V end was cut by 1 base, the J end by 2 bases, with 11 bases between. CDR3 length equals 15 residues. Germline-derived CDR1 and CDR2 are MNHNS and SASEGT. CDR3 residues: CASSEVRTIQETQYF. Written as DNA, the CDR3 is TGTGCCAGCAGTGAAGTTAGGACTATACAAGAGACCCAGTACTTC.

This clone was detected only a few times. The chain combines TRBV7-2 with TRBJ1-5; 9 bases are shared with TRBD1. Trimming removed 1 base from V and 6 bases from J; junction bases left unmatched: 4. The length of the CDR3 is 15 residues. The germline V gene has CDR1 SGHTA and CDR2 FQGNSA. The CDR3 bases are TGTGCCAGCAGCTTAGAGGGACAGGGCCTTCAGCCCCAGCATTTT. This translates into CASSLEGQGLQPQHF.

This clone was seen only a few times. The CDR3 nucleotides are TGTGCCAGCAGCCCAAATACCGGTTTGGATACGCAGTATTTT. This gives the protein CASSPNTGLDTQYF. The V gene is TRBV11-3, the J gene TRBJ2-3; D gene uncertain. Between the trimmed V and J ends, which lost 5 bases and 6 bases, there was a span of 15 bases. Per the germline V gene, CDR1 is SGHNT and CDR2 is YENEEA. The CDR3 loop spans 14 amino acids.